This passage covers 29 T cell receptor beta chains from one sample sequenced in a study of blood T cells in healthy people across ages. Together with a sample-barcoded 5' primer, a J-beta primer mix was included in a second PCR lasting roughly 6 to 12 cycles. Each CDR3 protein gets one entry after TCRdb re-called the 5' RACE reads with MiXCR. The sample contains around 1,100,000 distinct CDR3 sequences, roughly two fifths of which appear only once. Source material: blood. The receptors stem from a man aged 18 to 29 in good health.

This clonotype occurred a few times. J is TRBJ1-5 and V is TRBV7-2, with D unresolved. This CDR3 is 13 amino acids long. The ends were cut back, 2 bases at V and 7 bases at J, with 9 bases in the middle. The germline gives CDR1 SGHTA, CDR2 FQGNSA. The CDR3 protein is CASSLQARQPQHF. The CDR3 region has the DNA TGTGCCAGCAGCTTACAGGCTAGGCAGCCCCAGCATTTT.

V is TRBV12-3 or TRBV12-4 and J is TRBJ2-5; 9 nucleotides align to TRBD1. The J segment lost 11 bases and the V segment lost 6 bases, leaving 10 bases of the junction unmatched. The CDR3 consists of 13 residues. CDR3 sequence (DNA): TGTGCCAGCAGACGGACAGGGGACAATGAGCAGTACTTC. Its translation: CASRRTGDNEQYF.

This clonotype came up a few times. The J gene is TRBJ1-6, the V gene TRBV21-1. TRBV21-1 is marked as a pseudogene. CDR3 length: 16 residues. This CDR3 reads CASTPYPSSYNSPLHF. In nucleotides, the CDR3 is TGTGCCAGCACCCCGTACCCGAGCTCCTATAATTCACCCCTCCACTTT.

The chain has TRBV19 and TRBJ1-5; possibly TRBD1 for D (6 bases). CDR1 and CDR2 (germline): LNHDA, SQIVND (reference sequence). V gave up 7 bases and J gave up 6 bases, with 13 bases separating them. There are 13 residues in the CDR3. CDR3 coding DNA: TGTGCCAGTATCGGAGAGGGGGGTCAGCCCCAGCATTTT. It yields the protein CASIGEGGQPQHF.

This clonotype was seen more than once but under ten times. One base away lies a much larger clone, so this may be a sequencing read error. V is TRBV13 and J is TRBJ2-5, with a possible D match to TRBD1 (6 bases). From germline, CDR1 is PRHDT and CDR2 FYEKMQ (reference sequence). V was clipped by 2 bases and J by 3 bases, with 7 bases between them. This CDR3 is 13 amino acids long. CDR3 in DNA: TGTGCCAGCAGCTTACGGACAGAAGAGACCCAGTACTTC. It codes for CASSLRTEETQYF.

This clonotype was seen more than once but under ten times. This rearrangement joins TRBV7-8 to TRBJ1-4; unclear D gene. V was cut by 8 bases and J by 8 bases, with 18 bases left in between. The CDR3 length is 14 residues. Germline V gene lookup returns CDR1 SGHVS and CDR2 FQNEAQ. For the CDR3, the DNA is TGTGCCAGCGGTGGGCAGCGGATGTGGGAAAAACTGTTTTTT. It encodes CASGGQRMWEKLFF.

The chain uses TRBV6-6 and TRBJ1-1; D is possibly TRBD1 (6 bases). Germline V gives CDR1 MNHNY, CDR2 SVGAGI (reference sequence). The CDR3 covers 12 residues. V lost 5 bases and J lost 9, with 13 bases in between. The chain's CDR3 is CASSQDRGKAFF. In DNA, the CDR3 is TGTGCCAGCAGTCAGGACAGAGGAAAAGCTTTCTTT.

The chain employs TRBV5-1 and TRBJ2-3; the match to TRBD2 covers 10 bases. Trimming at V came to 4 bases and at J to 2 bases, leaving 10 bases not matched to a gene. Germline V CDR1 and CDR2: SGHRS, YFSETQ. The CDR3 totals 17 residues. Here the CDR3 reads CASSQRPLAGDTDTQYF. The CDR3 region has the DNA TGCGCCAGCAGCCAAAGGCCTCTAGCGGGGGACACAGATACGCAGTATTTT.

This clonotype showed up many times. The chain links TRBV4-1 to TRBJ1-5; D remains ambiguous. The CDR3 covers 14 residues. With 3 bases removed from V and 4 bases from J, the gap between germline ends came to 10 bases. Germline-derived CDR1 and CDR2 are MGHRA and YSYEKL. CDR3 amino acids: CASSQAGGNQPQHF. The DNA of the CDR3 is TGCGCCAGCAGCCAGGCAGGAGGGAATCAGCCCCAGCATTTT.

V is TRBV12-3 or TRBV12-4 and J is TRBJ1-1; D is perhaps TRBD1 (5 bases). Trimming removed 5 bases at V and 4 bases at J, with 11 bases between. This CDR3 is built from 13 residues. In DNA, the CDR3 is TGTGCCAGCAGTCAGACAGCAGGCACTGAAGCTTTCTTT. This sequence encodes CASSQTAGTEAFF.

The chain has TRBV29-1 and TRBJ2-7; D may be TRBD1 (7 bases). Germline CDR1 is SQVTM and CDR2 is ANQGSEA. V was shortened by 6 bases and J by 9 bases, with 18 bases between the two germline ends. This CDR3 contains 12 residues. This CDR3 is CSVLETRQGQYF. The CDR3 DNA is TGCAGCGTCCTGGAGACTAGACAGGGGCAGTACTTC.

This clonotype appeared a few times. This chain links TRBV7-2 with TRBJ2-5; 15 positions agree with TRBD2. Germline CDR1 and CDR2: SGHTA and FQGNSA. CDR3 length: 17 residues. With 5 bases clipped from V and 2 bases from J, the junction kept 6 bases outside the gene matches. The CDR3 DNA sequence: TGTGCCAGCAGCCAAGGGACTAGCGGGGGGTTTCAAGAGACCCAGTACTTC. It is translated as CASSQGTSGGFQETQYF.

This clonotype was counted at least ten times. The V and J genes are TRBV27 and TRBJ2-1, with unresolved D. The CDR3 is made up of 13 amino acids. Germline V gene sequence: CDR1 MNHEY, CDR2 SMNVEV (reference sequence). The V end was cut by 4 bases, the J end by 0 bases, with 4 bases between. CDR3 sequence: CASSYYSYNEQFF. For the CDR3, the DNA is TGTGCCAGCAGTTACTACTCCTACAATGAGCAGTTCTTC.

This chain joins TRBV5-1 and TRBJ2-3; TRBD1 or TRBD2 may be the D gene (5 bases each). The CDR3 runs to 17 residues. V was pared by 4 bases and J by 5 bases, with 23 bases between. Germline lookup yields CDR1 SGHRS and CDR2 YFSETQ. DNA of the CDR3: TGCGCCAGCAGCCTGGGGACCCCGCGCCTTCCCCGAGATACGCAGTATTTT. Amino acid sequence: CASSLGTPRLPRDTQYF.

This clonotype has only a few counts. The chain has TRBV6-5 and TRBJ1-6; possibly TRBD1 for D (6 bases). V lost 2 bases, J lost 10 bases, and 18 bases lay in between. The CDR3 runs 16 residues. CDR1 is MNHEY and CDR2 is SVGAGI in the germline V gene. This CDR3 reads CASSYTFTGTHSPLHF. The CDR3 bases are TGTGCCAGCAGTTACACCTTCACAGGGACCCACTCACCCCTCCACTTT.

This chain connects TRBV20-1 to TRBJ2-1; 8 nucleotides align to TRBD2. The germline gives CDR1 DFQATT, CDR2 SNEGSKA (reference sequence). V lost 3 bases to trimming and J lost 8 bases; unmatched junction nucleotides: 9. The CDR3 extends over 14 amino acids. The CDR3 sequence: CSASGSSGPDEQFF. CDR3 bases: TGCAGTGCTAGCGGGTCTAGCGGGCCCGATGAGCAGTTCTTC.

The sample holds a few counts of this clonotype. This chain connects TRBV6-6 to TRBJ1-1, with a possible D match to TRBD1 (6 bases). The CDR3 spans 14 residues. Germline V CDR1 and CDR2: MNHNY, SVGAGI (reference sequence). Trimming removed 4 bases from V and 3 bases from J, with 12 bases in between. The CDR3 DNA is TGTGCCAGCAGTTCCCACAGGGCGGACACTGAAGCTTTCTTT. Encoded protein: CASSSHRADTEAFF.

In this sample, this clonotype turned up many times. The chain links TRBV12-3 or TRBV12-4 to TRBJ1-5; D not certain. The germline V and J ends were trimmed by 3 bases and 1 base, with 4 bases remaining between them. The CDR3 contains 13 residues. The CDR3 DNA follows: TGTGCCAGCAGTTTGGCCAGCAATCAGCCCCAGCATTTT. Its protein is CASSLASNQPQHF.

The V and J genes are TRBV15 and TRBJ2-1; D is ambiguous. There are 19 residues in the CDR3. Germline-derived CDR1 and CDR2 are LNHNV and YYDKDF (reference sequence). Trimming took off 0 bases at V and 7 bases at J, with 25 bases between the two ends. The CDR3 here is CATSRDKVSWGRMKNEQFF. The CDR3 bases are TGTGCCACCAGCAGAGATAAGGTCTCCTGGGGTCGGATGAAGAATGAGCAGTTCTTC.

This clonotype has a handful of counts. The J gene is TRBJ2-3, the V gene TRBV7-2; D is ambiguous. Trimming stripped 5 bases from V and 7 bases from J, with 13 bases between. This CDR3 spans 13 amino acids. CDR1 and CDR2 from the germline V gene are SGHTA and FQGNSA. The CDR3 sequence is CASSAPPGNTQYF. For the CDR3, the DNA is TGTGCCAGCAGCGCCCCCCCTGGAAATACGCAGTATTTT.

This clonotype appeared a few times. The chain carries TRBV20-1 and TRBJ2-4; 7 bases align to TRBD2. V shed 4 bases and J 3 bases; nucleotides not matched to a gene: 12. Per the germline V gene, CDR1 is DFQATT and CDR2 is SNEGSKA (reference sequence). The CDR3 sequence is 16 residues long. The CDR3 protein is CSAKRGGVTVKNIQYF. The CDR3 DNA reads as TGCAGTGCTAAACGTGGGGGGGTTACGGTCAAAAACATTCAGTACTTC.

This clonotype showed up just once. The V call is TRBV9, the J call TRBJ2-1, with D possibly called TRBD1 or TRBD2 (6 bases each). Germline loops: CDR1 SGDLS, CDR2 YYNGEE. V gave up 3 bases and J gave up 4 bases, with 20 bases separating them. The CDR3 length is 17 residues. The CDR3 region has the DNA TGTGCCAGCAGCGGGCTTGGCGGGACAAACTTTTACAATGAGCAGTTCTTC. The encoded protein is CASSGLGGTNFYNEQFF.

This clonotype was seen a handful of times. The CDR3 DNA reads TGCAGCGTTGCACTCCCGGGACAGGGCTACCTCCAAAACATTCAGTACTTC. Translating gives CSVALPGQGYLQNIQYF. This chain connects TRBV29-1 to TRBJ2-4; 9 bases fit TRBD1. The germline V gene has CDR1 SQVTM and CDR2 ANQGSEA. This CDR3 is built from 17 residues. Germline trimming cut 4 bases from V and 5 bases from J; bases unmatched to any gene: 15.

The chain couples TRBV12-3 or TRBV12-4 to TRBJ2-1; a weak D match, TRBD2 (7 bases). The V gene lost 3 bases and the J gene lost 2 bases, with 14 bases spanning the gap. This CDR3 region has 16 residues. The DNA for the CDR3 is TGTGCCAGCAGTTTTGGCCGGGGGGCCGCCTACAATGAGCAGTTCTTC. This gives the protein CASSFGRGAAYNEQFF.

The rearrangement joins TRBV27 to TRBJ1-1; the match to TRBD1 covers 9 bases. The CDR3 extends over 15 amino acids. V shed 5 bases and J 4 bases; nucleotides not matched to a gene: 8. Germline CDR1 MNHEY, CDR2 SMNVEV (reference sequence). The CDR3 DNA follows: TGTGCCAGCAGTCTAGACCCGACAGGGGGCACTGAAGCTTTCTTT. Translation: CASSLDPTGGTEAFF.

V and J are TRBV4-1 and TRBJ1-1, with a tentative D call TRBD1 (6 bases). The germline V gene encodes CDR1 MGHRA and CDR2 YSYEKL. This CDR3 region has 13 residues. The germline V and J ends were trimmed by 2 bases and 6 bases, with 10 bases remaining between them. The CDR3 loop reads CASSQWGRAEAFF. The DNA for the CDR3 is TGCGCCAGCAGCCAATGGGGGCGGGCTGAAGCTTTCTTT.

This clonotype was picked up a small number of times. The chain has TRBV28 and TRBJ1-6; D is unresolved. This CDR3 spans 14 amino acids. CDR1 is MDHEN, CDR2 SYDVKM, per germline. Trimming removed 10 bases at V and 2 bases at J, with 12 bases between. The CDR3 sequence: CATMTPTYNSPLHF. Written as DNA, the CDR3 is TGTGCCACCATGACACCGACCTATAATTCACCCCTCCACTTT.

The chain employs TRBV5-6 and TRBJ1-4; 11 nucleotides line up with TRBD1. With V trimmed by 2 bases and J by 1 base, 13 bases remained unmatched. The V gene's germline CDR1 is SGHDT and CDR2 YYEEEE. The length of the CDR3 is 20 residues. For the CDR3, the DNA is TGTGCCAGCAGCTTCACCCATTTGGGACAGGGGGTGAGAACTAATGAAAAACTGTTTTTT. It encodes CASSFTHLGQGVRTNEKLFF.

The J gene is TRBJ2-1, the V gene TRBV7-9, with D perhaps TRBD1 (5 bases). Germline lookup yields CDR1 SEHNR and CDR2 FQNEAQ (reference sequence). CDR3 length: 15 amino acids. Trimming took off 4 bases at V and 0 bases at J, with 10 bases between the two ends. In DNA, the CDR3 is TGTGCCAGCAGCTCAGTGGGGCCCTCCTACAATGAGCAGTTCTTC. Translation: CASSSVGPSYNEQFF.